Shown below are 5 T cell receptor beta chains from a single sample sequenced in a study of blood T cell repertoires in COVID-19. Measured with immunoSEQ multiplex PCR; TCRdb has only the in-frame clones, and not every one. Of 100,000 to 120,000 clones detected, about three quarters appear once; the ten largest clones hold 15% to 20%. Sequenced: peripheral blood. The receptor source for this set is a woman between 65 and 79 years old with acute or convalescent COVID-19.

The CDR3 bases are TGTGCCAGCAGACCTCTTTCCGGGACAGGAAACACTGAAGCTTTCTTT. This translates into CASRPLSGTGNTEAFF. The chain is built from TRBV7-9 and TRBJ1-1; 8 nucleotides agree with TRBD1. CDR1 and CDR2 from the germline V gene are SEHNR and FQNEAQ (reference sequence). J gave up 2 bases and V 6 bases, and 11 bases lay outside the gene matches. The CDR3 length is 16 residues.

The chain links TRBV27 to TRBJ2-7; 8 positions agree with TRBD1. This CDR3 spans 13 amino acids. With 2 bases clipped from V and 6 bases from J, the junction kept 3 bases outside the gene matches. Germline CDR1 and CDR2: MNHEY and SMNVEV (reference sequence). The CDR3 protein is CASSLQGATEQYF. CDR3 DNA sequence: TGTGCCAGCAGTTTACAGGGGGCGACCGAGCAGTACTTC.

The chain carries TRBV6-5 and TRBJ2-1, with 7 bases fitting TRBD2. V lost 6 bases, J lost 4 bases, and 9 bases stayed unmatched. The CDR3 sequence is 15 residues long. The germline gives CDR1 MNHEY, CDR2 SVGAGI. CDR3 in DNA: TGTGCCAGCAGCCTAGCGGCCAGAGTTTACAATGAGCAGTTCTTC. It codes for CASSLAARVYNEQFF.

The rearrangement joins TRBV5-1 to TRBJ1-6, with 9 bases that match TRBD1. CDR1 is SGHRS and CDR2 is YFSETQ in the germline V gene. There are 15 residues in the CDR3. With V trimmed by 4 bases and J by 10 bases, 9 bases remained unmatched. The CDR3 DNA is TGCGCCAGCAGCGTAACGGGACAGGGCAACTCACCCCTCCACTTT. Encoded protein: CASSVTGQGNSPLHF.

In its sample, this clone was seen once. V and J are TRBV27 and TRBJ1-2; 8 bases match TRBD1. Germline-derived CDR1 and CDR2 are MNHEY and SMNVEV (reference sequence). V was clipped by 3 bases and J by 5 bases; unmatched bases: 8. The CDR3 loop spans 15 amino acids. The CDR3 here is CASSFSPTGVYGYTF. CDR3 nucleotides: TGTGCCAGCAGTTTCTCCCCGACAGGGGTTTATGGCTACACCTTC.